This TCR beta chain was sequenced for a study of spatial heterogeneity in lung cancer. Broader study findings: TCRs found ubiquitously expanded in tumor appeared in blood more at resection than at follow-up.

Described time point: sample taken at primary tumor resection. Sequencing of whole RNA from tumor, nontumor lung or frozen PBMC involved no sorting. Untreated early-stage non-small cell lung cancer patients, roughly 72 in total, were the donors. CDR3 length: 16 amino acids. Germline V CDR1 and CDR2: KGHSH, LQKENI. After removal of 3 bases from V and 1 base from J, the junction contained 7 bases not matched to a gene. One entry per CDR3 protein results from TCRdb running MiXCR on the 5' RACE reads. The sample lists tens of thousands of distinct CDR3 sequences, approximately 8.9% occurring once. This clonotype was picked up a small number of times. The antigen is not known.

The sample in question was PBMCs, obtained at surgery. The rearrangement uses TRBV18 and TRBJ2-3, with 7 nucleotides matching TRBD2. This sequence was found in a male donor with early-stage non-small cell lung cancer. In nucleotides, the CDR3 is TGTGCCAGCTCACCCCCAACTAGCGCCGGCACAGATACGCAGTATTTT. Its translation: CASSPPTSAGTDTQYF. The full variable domain, completed using reference TRBV18 and TRBJ2-3, is NAGVMQNPRHLVRRRGQEARLRCSPMKGHSHVYWYRQLPEEGLKFMVYLQKENIIDESGMPKERFSAEFPKEGPSILRIQQVVRGDSAAYFCASSPPTSAGTDTQYFGPGTRLTVL.